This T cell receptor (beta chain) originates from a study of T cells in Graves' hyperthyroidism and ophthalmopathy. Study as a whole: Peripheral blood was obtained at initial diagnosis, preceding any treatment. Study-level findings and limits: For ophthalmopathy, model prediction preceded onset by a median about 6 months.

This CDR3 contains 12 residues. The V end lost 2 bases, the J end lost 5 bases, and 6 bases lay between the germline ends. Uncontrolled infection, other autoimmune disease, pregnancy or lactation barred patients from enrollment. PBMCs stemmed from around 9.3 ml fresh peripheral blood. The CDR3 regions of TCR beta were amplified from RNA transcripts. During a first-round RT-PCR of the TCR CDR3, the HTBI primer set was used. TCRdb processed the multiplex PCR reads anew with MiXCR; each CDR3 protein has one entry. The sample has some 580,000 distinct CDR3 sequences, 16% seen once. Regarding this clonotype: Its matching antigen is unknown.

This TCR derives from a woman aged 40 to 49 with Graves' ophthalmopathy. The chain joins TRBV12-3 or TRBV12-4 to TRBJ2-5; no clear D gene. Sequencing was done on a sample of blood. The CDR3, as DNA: TGTGCCAGCAGTTTAAATTGGGAGACCCAGTACTTC. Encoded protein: CASSLNWETQYF.